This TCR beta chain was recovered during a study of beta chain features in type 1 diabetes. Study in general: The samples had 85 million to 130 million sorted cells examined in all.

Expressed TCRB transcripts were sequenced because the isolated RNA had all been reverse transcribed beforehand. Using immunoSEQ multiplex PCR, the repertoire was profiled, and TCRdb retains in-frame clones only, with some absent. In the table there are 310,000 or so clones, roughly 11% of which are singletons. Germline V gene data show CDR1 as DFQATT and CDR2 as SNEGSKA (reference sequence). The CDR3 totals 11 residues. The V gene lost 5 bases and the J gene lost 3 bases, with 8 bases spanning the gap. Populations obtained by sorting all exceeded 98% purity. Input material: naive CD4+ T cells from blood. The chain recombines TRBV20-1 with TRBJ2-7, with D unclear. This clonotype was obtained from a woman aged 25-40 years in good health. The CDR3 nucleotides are TGCAGTGCTCTAAGCGACTACGAGCAGTACTTC. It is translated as CSALSDYEQYF.